The source of this T cell receptor beta chain is a study of CD8 T cells in ankylosing spondylitis. Study results and caveats: Peripheral blood samples showed relatively rare disease-linked clones, and these clones were CD8+. It appeared that ankylosing spondylitis blood was characterized by a TCR beta motif of several highly homologous variants.

CDR1 and CDR2 (germline): DFQATT, SNEGSKA (reference sequence). This CDR3 spans 13 amino acids. V was clipped by 4 bases and J by 6 bases, with 16 bases between them. This clonotype was recorded many times. The antigen remains undetermined. Quantitative barcoded 5'-RACE was used to prepare TCR beta libraries. TCRdb recomputed calls from the 5' RACE reads with MiXCR, one row per CDR3 protein. This table holds 250,000 to 400,000 distinct CDR3 sequences, 11% found once. This sequence was found in a female donor with ankylosing spondylitis or in good health (not recorded which). This sequence joins TRBV20-1 and TRBJ2-7; tentatively, D is TRBD2 (5 bases). The specimen sequenced was blood, either unsorted or a sorted T cell fraction (not recorded which). Here the CDR3 DNA reads TGCAGTGCTACCGGACTGACGGTGACCGAGCAGTACTTC. It yields the protein CSATGLTVTEQYF.